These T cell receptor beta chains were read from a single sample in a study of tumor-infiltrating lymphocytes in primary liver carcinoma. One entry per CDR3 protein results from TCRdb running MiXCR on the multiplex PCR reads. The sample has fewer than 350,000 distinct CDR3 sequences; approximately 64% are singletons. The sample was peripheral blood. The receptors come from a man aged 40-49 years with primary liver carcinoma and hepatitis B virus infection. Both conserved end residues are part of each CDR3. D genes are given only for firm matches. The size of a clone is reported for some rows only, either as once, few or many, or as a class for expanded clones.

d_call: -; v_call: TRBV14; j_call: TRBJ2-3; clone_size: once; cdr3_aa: CASSQSVSVRLKDTQYF; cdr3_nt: TGTGCCAGCAGTCAATCGGTTAGCGTGAGACTGAAAGATACGCAGTATTTT
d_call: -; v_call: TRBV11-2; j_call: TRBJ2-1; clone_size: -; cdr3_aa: CANSLELLTGMNERFF; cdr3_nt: TGTGCCAACAGCTTAGAGCTCCTAACGGGAATGAATGAGCGGTTCTTC
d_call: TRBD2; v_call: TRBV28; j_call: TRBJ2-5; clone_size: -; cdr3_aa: CASSYLAGGLETQYF; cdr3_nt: TGTGCCAGCAGTTATCTAGCGGGAGGTTTGGAGACCCAGTACTTC
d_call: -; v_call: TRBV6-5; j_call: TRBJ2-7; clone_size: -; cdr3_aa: CASHLTTGSEQYF; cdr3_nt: TGTGCCAGCCACCTGACTACCGGGAGCGAGCAGTACTTC
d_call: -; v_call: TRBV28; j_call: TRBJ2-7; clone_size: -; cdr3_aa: CASSLRAGYYEQYF; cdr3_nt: TGTGCCAGCAGTTTAAGGGCAGGGTACTACGAGCAGTACTTC
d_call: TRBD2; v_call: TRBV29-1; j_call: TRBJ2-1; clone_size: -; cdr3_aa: CSASPAGEGGEQFF; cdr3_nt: TGCAGCGCATCCCCCGCGGGAGAGGGAGGTGAGCAGTTTTTC
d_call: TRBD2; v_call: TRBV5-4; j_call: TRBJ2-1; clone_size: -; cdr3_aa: CASSLYQGTSDEQFF; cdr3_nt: TGTGCCAGCAGCTTGTATCAGGGCACTAGCGATGAGCAGTTCTTC
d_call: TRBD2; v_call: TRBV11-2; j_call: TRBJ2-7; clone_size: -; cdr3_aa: CVSSPGLAGALEQHF; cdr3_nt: TGTGTCAGCAGCCCAGGACTAGCGGGCGCCTTGGAGCAGCACTTC
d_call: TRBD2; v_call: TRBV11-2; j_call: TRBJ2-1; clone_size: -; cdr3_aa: CVSSILSLAGVEQFF; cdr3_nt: TGTGTCAGCAGCATTTTGTCACTAGCGGGAGTGGAGCAGTTCTTC
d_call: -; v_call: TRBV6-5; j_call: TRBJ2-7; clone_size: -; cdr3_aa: CASSYSVGDSYEQYF; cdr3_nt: TGTGCCAGCAGTTATTCGGTGGGGGATTCCTACGAGCAGTACTTC
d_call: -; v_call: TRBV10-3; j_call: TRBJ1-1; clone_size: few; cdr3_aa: CAISHNVGNTEAFF; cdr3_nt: TGTGCCATCAGTCACAATGTCGGGAACACTGAAGCTTTCTTT
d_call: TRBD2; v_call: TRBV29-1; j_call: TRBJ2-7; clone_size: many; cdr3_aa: CSVEDVGGPSYEQYF; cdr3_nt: TGCAGCGTTGAAGACGTGGGAGGGCCAAGCTACGAGCAGTACTTC
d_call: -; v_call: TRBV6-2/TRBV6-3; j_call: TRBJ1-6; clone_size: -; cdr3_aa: CASSEQAYISPLHF; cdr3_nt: TGTGCCAGCAGTGAGCAGGCATATATTTCACCCCTCCACTTT
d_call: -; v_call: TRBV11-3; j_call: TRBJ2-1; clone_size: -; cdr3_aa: CANSATGDEQFF; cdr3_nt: TGTGCCAACAGCGCAACCGGTGATGAGCAGTTCTTC